These 12 T cell receptor beta chains share one sample of origin, sequenced in a study of CD8 T cells in ankylosing spondylitis. TCRdb re-called the 5' RACE reads with MiXCR, one entry per CDR3 protein. This sample has 200,000 or so distinct CDR3 sequences, with 10% to 15% found just once. Input material: blood, either unsorted or a sorted T cell fraction (not recorded which). The receptor set was obtained from a female donor with ankylosing spondylitis or in good health (not recorded which).

This clonotype was observed at least ten times. The rearrangement uses TRBV29-1 and TRBJ1-2; D perhaps matches TRBD1 (5 bases). Germline V gene sequence: CDR1 SQVTM, CDR2 ANQGSEA. V shed 2 bases and J shed 8 bases, with 15 bases lying between them. The CDR3 has 13 amino acids. In nucleotides, the CDR3 is TGCAGCGTTGAAACCCCGGGGGGAGGAGGCTACACCTTC. Its translation is CSVETPGGGGYTF.

This clonotype was detected many times. The chain uses TRBV7-2 and TRBJ2-1, with TRBD2 identical over 10 bases. Germline CDR1 SGHTA, CDR2 FQGNSA. V shed 2 bases, J shed 7 bases, and the junction held 11 bases outside the gene matches. The CDR3 runs 17 residues. As DNA, the CDR3 is TGTGCCAGCAGCTTACGAGCGCGGACTAGCGGAACGAATGAGCAGTTCTTC. Protein product: CASSLRARTSGTNEQFF.

In its sample, this clonotype was seen many times. The rearrangement uses TRBV10-3 and TRBJ2-7; 7 bases map to TRBD1. Trimming cost V 0 bases and J 5 bases; bases outside gene matches: 7. Germline V gene data show CDR1 as ENHRY and CDR2 as SYGVKD. The CDR3 spans 15 residues. CDR3 bases: TGTGCCATCAGTGAGTCCCTGGACAGGTCCAACGAGCAGTACTTC. Translation gives CAISESLDRSNEQYF.

CDR3 protein: CASSLARTGRALHSPLHF. CDR3 coding DNA: TGCGCCAGCAGCTTGGCCCGGACAGGGAGGGCACTTCATTCACCCCTCCACTTT. This sequence joins TRBV5-1 and TRBJ1-6; TRBD1 matches 8 bases. With 0 bases clipped from V and 8 bases from J, the junction kept 13 bases outside the gene matches. The length of the CDR3 is 18 residues. Germline V gene lookup returns CDR1 SGHRS and CDR2 YFSETQ.

Only a few counts were recorded for this clonotype. CDR3 DNA sequence: TGTGCCAGCAGCTTTGGACAGGGCGGCTACACCTTC. Its protein is CASSFGQGGYTF. V gene TRBV7-8 combines with J gene TRBJ1-2; 8 bases are a match to TRBD1. Per the germline V gene, CDR1 is SGHVS and CDR2 is FQNEAQ. J was trimmed by 8 bases and V by 3 bases; bases with no gene match: 2. The CDR3 runs 12 residues.

This clonotype was picked up many times. This chain links TRBV15 with TRBJ1-2; no reliable D call. Trimming pared 0 bases from V and 4 bases from J, leaving 12 bases between. The germline V gene encodes CDR1 LNHNV and CDR2 YYDKDF (reference sequence). The CDR3 covers 15 residues. The CDR3 sequence: CATSRDSSLGYGYTF. DNA of the CDR3: TGTGCCACCAGCAGAGATTCGAGTCTCGGCTATGGCTACACCTTC.

The sample holds many counts of this clonotype. The genes are TRBV12-3 or TRBV12-4 and TRBJ2-1, with 7 bases aligning to TRBD1. The CDR3 covers 13 residues. V shed 6 bases, J shed 5 bases, and the junction held 4 bases outside the gene matches. In DNA, the CDR3 is TGTGCCAGCAGGAGCACAGGGGACAATGAGCAGTTCTTC. It is translated as CASRSTGDNEQFF.

The sample holds many counts of this clonotype. The chain's CDR3 is CASTRLAGASSSYNEQFF. The CDR3 nucleotides are TGTGCCAGCACAAGACTAGCGGGGGCCTCTAGCTCCTACAATGAGCAGTTCTTC. The chain recombines TRBV11-2 with TRBJ2-1; TRBD2 aligns across 12 bases. V dropped 7 bases and J dropped 0; count of bases not matched to a gene: 10. Germline CDR1 is SGHAT and CDR2 is FQNNGV. This CDR3 contains 18 residues.

This clonotype has at least ten counts. This chain uses TRBV20-1 with TRBJ2-3; no definite D call. The germline gives CDR1 DFQATT, CDR2 SNEGSKA (reference sequence). The V end lost 6 bases, the J end lost 6 bases, and 10 bases lay between the germline ends. The CDR3 loop spans 11 amino acids. CDR3 nucleotides: TGCAGTGCCTTGCTTACGGATACGCAGTATTTT. Residues: CSALLTDTQYF.

This clonotype was seen repeatedly, ten times or more. V and J are TRBV19 and TRBJ1-2; D might be TRBD1 (6 bases). Trimming stripped 1 base from V and 0 bases from J, with 9 bases between. Germline assignment: CDR1 LNHDA and CDR2 SQIVND (reference sequence). This CDR3 spans 15 amino acids. The CDR3 DNA sequence: TGTGCCAGTAGTATAGCTACAGGGCCTAACTATGGCTACACCTTC. Amino acid sequence: CASSIATGPNYGYTF.

This clonotype was picked up many times. This chain links TRBV5-1 with TRBJ2-3, with no clear D. CDR1 SGHRS and CDR2 YFSETQ come from the germline V gene. The V end was cut by 0 bases, the J end by 5 bases, with 7 bases between. This CDR3 has 13 residues. The CDR3 reads CASSLAEIDTQYF. Here the CDR3 DNA reads TGCGCCAGCAGCTTGGCGGAGATAGATACGCAGTATTTT.

This rearrangement joins TRBV12-3 or TRBV12-4 to TRBJ2-1; D uncertain. Deletions cut 3 bases from V and 9 bases from J, with 6 bases between. There are 11 residues in the CDR3. The DNA of the CDR3 is TGTGCCAGCAGTTTTAGTGGTGAGCAGTTCTTC. Protein: CASSFSGEQFF.